This T cell receptor beta chain was sequenced during a study of cytomegalovirus exposure and HLA in healthy donors. Looking at the study overall: Of all 400 or so donors who were genotyped, about 84% belonged to the Caucasian-associated ancestry cluster.

PCR amplification relied on 60 Vbeta primers (plus 13 Jbeta primers). Measured with immunoSEQ multiplex PCR; TCRdb has only the in-frame clones, and not every one. Here the sample spans roughly 100,000 clones, 80% to 90% being singletons. The CDR3 consists of 15 residues. Germline V gene lookup returns CDR1 MNHEY and CDR2 SVGAGI. Unmatched junction bases numbered 11, after V lost 6 bases and J lost 4 bases. The sequenced sample was PBMCs. This TCR derives from a man between 50 and 59 years old in good health and CMV-seronegative. The genes are TRBV6-5 and TRBJ1-1; TRBD1 matches at 7 bases. The CDR3 here is CASSIGGGMATEAFF. The CDR3 nucleotides read TGTGCCAGCAGCATCGGAGGGGGCATGGCCACTGAAGCTTTCTTT.